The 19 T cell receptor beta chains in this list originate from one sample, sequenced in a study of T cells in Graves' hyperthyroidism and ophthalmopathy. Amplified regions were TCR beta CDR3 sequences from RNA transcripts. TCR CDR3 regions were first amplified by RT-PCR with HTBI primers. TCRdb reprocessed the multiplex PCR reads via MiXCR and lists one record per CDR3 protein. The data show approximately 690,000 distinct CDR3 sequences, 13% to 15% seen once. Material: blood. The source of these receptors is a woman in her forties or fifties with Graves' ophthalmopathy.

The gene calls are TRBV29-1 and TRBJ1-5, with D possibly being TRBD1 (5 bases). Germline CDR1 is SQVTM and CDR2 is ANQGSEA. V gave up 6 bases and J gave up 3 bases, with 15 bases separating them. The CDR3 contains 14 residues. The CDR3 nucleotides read TGCAGCGTCCACCGGGGCGGTTCCAATCAGCCCCAGCATTTT. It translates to CSVHRGGSNQPQHF.

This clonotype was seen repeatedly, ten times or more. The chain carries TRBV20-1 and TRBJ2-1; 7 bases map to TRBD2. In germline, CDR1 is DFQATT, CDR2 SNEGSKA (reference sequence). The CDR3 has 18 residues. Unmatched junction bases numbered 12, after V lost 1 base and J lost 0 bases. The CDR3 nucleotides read TGCAGTGCTAGAGCCCCTCTAACTAGCGAAAACTCCTACAATGAGCAGTTCTTC. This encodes CSARAPLTSENSYNEQFF.

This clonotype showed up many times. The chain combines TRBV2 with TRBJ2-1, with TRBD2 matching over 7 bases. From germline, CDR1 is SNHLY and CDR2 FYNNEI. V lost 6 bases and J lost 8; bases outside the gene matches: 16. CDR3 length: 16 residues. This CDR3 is CASSKEWGRAKDEQFF. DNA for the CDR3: TGTGCCAGCAGCAAGGAGTGGGGGAGGGCCAAGGATGAGCAGTTCTTC.

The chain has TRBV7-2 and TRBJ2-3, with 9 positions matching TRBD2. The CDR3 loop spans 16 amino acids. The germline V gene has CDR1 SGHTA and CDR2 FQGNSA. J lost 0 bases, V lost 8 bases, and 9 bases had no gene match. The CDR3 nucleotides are TGTGCCAGCGGAAGATCTAGCGGGACTAGCACAGATACGCAGTATTTT. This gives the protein CASGRSSGTSTDTQYF.

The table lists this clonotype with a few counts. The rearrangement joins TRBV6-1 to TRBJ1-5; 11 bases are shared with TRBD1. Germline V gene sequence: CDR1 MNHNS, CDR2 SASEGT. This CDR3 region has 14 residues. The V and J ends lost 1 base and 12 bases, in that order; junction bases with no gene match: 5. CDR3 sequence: CASSEGGQGEIQHF. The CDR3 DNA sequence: TGTGCCAGCAGTGAAGGGGGACAGGGGGAAATCCAGCATTTT.

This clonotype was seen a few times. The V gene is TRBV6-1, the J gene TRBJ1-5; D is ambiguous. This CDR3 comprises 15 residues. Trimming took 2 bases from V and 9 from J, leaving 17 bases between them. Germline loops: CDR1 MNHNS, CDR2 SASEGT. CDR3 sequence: CASSEFRGTTGPQHF. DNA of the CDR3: TGTGCCAGCAGTGAATTTCGAGGAACGACGGGGCCCCAGCATTTT.

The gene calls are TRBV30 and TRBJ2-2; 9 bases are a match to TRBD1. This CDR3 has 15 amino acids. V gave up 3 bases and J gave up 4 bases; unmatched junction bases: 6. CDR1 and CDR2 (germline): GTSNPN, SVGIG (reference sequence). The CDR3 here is CAWRLQGARTGELFF. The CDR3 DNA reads TGTGCCTGGAGGTTACAGGGGGCGCGCACCGGGGAGCTGTTTTTT.

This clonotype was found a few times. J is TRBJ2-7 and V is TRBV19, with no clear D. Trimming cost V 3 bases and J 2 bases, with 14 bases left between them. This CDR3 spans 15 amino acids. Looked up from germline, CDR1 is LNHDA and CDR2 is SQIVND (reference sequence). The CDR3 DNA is TGTGCCAGTAGTATTGGGTGGGATATAGCCTACGAGCAGTACTTC. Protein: CASSIGWDIAYEQYF.

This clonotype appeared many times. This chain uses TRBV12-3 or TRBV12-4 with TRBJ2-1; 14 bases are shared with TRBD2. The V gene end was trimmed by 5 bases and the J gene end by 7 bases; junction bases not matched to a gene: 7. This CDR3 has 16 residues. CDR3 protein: CASSPPGLAGVNEQFF. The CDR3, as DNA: TGTGCCAGCAGTCCCCCGGGACTAGCGGGAGTAAATGAGCAGTTCTTC.

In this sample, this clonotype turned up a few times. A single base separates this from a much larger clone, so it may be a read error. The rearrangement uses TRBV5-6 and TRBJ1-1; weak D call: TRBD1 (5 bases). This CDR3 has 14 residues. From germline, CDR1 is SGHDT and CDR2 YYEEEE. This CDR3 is CASSHRTMNAEAFF. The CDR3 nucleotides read TGTGCCAGCAGCCACAGGACGATGAACGCTGAAGCTTTCTTT.

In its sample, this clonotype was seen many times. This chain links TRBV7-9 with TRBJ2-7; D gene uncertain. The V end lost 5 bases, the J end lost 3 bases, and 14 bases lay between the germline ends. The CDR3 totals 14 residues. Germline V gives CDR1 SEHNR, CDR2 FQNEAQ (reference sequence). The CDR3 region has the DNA TGTGCCAGCAGCCCTACCCGCCAGATCTACGAGCAGTACTTC. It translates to CASSPTRQIYEQYF.

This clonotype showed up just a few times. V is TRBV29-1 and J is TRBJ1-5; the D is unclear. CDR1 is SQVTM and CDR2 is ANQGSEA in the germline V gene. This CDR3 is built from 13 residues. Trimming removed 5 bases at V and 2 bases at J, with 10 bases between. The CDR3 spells CSVQDDGNQPQHF. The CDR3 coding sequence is TGCAGCGTTCAGGACGACGGCAATCAGCCCCAGCATTTT.

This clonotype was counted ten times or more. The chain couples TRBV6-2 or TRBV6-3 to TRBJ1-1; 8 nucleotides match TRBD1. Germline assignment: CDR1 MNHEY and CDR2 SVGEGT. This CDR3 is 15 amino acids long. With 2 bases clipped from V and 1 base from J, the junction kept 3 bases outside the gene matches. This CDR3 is CASSYRQGRNTEAFF. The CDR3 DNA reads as TGTGCCAGCAGTTACCGACAGGGGCGGAACACTGAAGCTTTCTTT.

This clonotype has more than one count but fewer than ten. In DNA, the CDR3 is TGTGCCAGCAGCCAAGACAGACAAGGAAACACCATATATTTT. This sequence encodes CASSQDRQGNTIYF. J is TRBJ1-3 and V is TRBV4-2; D is unresolved. Germline V gives CDR1 LGHNA, CDR2 YNFKEQ. V dropped 0 bases and J dropped 4 bases, with 7 bases sitting between them. This CDR3 region has 14 residues.

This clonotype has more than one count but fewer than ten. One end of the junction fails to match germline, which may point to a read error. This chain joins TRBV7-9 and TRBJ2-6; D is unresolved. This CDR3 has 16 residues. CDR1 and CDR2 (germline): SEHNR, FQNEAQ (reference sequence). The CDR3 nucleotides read TGTGCCAGCAGCCCTCATCGGCGCTCTGGAGCCAACGTCCTGACTTTC. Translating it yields CASSPHRRSGANVLTF.

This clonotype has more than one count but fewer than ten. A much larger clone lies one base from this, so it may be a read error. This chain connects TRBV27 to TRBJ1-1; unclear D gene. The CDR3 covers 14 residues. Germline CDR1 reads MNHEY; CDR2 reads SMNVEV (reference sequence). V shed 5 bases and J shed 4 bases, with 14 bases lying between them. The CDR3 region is CASSLLGSGTEAFF. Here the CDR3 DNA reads TGTGCCAGCAGTCTTTTAGGATCGGGCACTGAAGCTTTCTTT.

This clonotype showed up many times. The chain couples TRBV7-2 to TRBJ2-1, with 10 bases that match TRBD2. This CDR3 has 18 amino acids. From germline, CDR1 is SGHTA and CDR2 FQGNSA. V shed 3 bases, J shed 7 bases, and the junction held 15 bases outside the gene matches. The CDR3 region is CASSFWARASGGWNEQFF. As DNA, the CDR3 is TGTGCCAGCAGCTTTTGGGCGAGGGCTAGCGGGGGATGGAATGAGCAGTTCTTC.

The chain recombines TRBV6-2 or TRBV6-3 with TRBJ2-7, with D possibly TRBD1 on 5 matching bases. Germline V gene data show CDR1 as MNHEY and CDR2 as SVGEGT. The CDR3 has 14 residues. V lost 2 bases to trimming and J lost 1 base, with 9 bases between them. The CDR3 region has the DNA TGTGCCAGCAGTTACATTAGGGGATCCTACGAGCAGTACTTC. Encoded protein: CASSYIRGSYEQYF.

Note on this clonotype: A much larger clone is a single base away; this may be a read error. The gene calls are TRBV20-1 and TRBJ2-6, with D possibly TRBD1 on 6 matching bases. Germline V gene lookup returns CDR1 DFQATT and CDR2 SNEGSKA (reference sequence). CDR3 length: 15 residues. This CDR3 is CSAFDRSSRANVLTF. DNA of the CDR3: TGCAGTGCCTTCGACAGGAGCTCTAGGGCCAACGTCCTGACTTTC.